This T cell receptor beta chain was sequenced during a study of shared clonotypes between healthy human individuals. Study-wide results and limits: Non-shared clonotypes were found to have lower generation probabilities than the clonotypes that were shared by all four of the sorted-subset donors. Clonotype sharing among donors likely depends on sequencing depth.

The CDR3 has 13 amino acids. The V gene's germline CDR1 is SEHNR and CDR2 FQNEAQ (reference sequence). Worth noting for this clone: Its cognate antigen is unknown. At one end the junction does not follow the germline gene, possibly because of a read error.

Naivety among CD8 cells was defined by CD45RO negativity and positive CCR7 selection, thereby excluding terminally differentiated effector memory CD45RA+ cells. Sequenced by immunoSEQ multiplex PCR; TCRdb stores in-frame clones only, minus some. The sample lists some 2.1 million clones, roughly 93% seen once, with under 2% in the top ten. The chain carries TRBV7-9 and TRBJ1-1; no clear D. Sequenced: naive CD8+ T cells from PBMCs. The sequence was obtained from a man aged 18 to 29 in good health. Some clones in this sample may be carry-over from other donors' samples. The CDR3 protein is CASSLALAPGGNF. DNA for the CDR3: TGTGCCAGCAGCTTAGCGTTAGCCCCCGGAGGCAACTTT.